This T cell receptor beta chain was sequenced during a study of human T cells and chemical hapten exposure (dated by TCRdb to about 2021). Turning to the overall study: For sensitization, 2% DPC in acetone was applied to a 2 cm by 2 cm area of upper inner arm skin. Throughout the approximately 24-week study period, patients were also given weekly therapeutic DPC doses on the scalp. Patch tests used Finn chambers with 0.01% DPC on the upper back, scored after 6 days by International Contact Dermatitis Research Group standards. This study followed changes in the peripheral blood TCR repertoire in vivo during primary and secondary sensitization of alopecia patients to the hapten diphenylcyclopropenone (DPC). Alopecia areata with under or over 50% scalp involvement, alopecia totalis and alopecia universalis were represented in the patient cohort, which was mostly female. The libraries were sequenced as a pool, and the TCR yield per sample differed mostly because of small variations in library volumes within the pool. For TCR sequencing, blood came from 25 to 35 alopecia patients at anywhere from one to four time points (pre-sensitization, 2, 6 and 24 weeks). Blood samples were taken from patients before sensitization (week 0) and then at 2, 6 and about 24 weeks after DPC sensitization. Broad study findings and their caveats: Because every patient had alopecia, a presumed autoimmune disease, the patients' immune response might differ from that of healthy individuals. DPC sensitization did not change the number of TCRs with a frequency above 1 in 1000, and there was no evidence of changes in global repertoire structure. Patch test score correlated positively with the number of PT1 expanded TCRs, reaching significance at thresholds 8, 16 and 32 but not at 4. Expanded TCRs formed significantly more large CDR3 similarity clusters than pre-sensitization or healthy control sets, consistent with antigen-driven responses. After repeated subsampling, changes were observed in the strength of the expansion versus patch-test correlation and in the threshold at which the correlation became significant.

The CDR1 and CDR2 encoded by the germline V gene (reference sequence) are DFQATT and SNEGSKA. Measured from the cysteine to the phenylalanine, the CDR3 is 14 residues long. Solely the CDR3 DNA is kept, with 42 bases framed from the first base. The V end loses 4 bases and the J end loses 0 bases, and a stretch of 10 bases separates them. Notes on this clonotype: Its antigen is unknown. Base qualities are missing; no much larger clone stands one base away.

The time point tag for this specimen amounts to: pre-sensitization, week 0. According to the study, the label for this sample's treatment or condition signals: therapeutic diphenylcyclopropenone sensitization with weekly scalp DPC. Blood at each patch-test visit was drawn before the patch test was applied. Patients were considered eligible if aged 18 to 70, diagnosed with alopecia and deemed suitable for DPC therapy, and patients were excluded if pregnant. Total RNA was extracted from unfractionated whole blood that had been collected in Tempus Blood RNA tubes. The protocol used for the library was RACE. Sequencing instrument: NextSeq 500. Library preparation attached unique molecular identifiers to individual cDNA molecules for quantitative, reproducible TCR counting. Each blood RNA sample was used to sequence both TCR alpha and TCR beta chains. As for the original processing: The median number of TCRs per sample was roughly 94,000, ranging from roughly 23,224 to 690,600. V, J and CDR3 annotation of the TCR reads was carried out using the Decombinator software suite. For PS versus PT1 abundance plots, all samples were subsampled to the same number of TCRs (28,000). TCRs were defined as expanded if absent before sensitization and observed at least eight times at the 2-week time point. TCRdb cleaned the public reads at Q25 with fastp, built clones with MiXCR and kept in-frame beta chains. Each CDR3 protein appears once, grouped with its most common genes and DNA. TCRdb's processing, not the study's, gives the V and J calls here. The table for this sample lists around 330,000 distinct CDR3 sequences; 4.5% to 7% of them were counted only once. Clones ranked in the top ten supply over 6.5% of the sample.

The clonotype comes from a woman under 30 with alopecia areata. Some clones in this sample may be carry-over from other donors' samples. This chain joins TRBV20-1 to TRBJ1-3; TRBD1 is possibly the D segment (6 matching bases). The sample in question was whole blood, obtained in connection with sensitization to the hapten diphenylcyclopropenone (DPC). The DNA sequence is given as TGCAGTGCTACTAGACAGGTCTCTGGAAACACCATATATTTT. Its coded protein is CSATRQVSGNTIYF.